The clone carrying this T cell receptor beta chain was detected once. Its antigen is as yet unknown. As every portion of the isolated RNA was reverse transcribed, the sequencing read expressed TCRB transcripts. Generated by immunoSEQ multiplex PCR, the TCRdb table keeps only in-frame clones and is missing some. The data contain hundreds of thousands of clones, roughly an eighth of them singletons. V was trimmed by 0 bases and J by 6 bases, leaving 17 bases between them. From germline, CDR1 is LNHNV and CDR2 YYDKDF (reference sequence). The CDR3 is 16 residues long. This entry comes from a study of beta chain features in type 1 diabetes. General study results and limits: All four CD4+ subsets from Type 1 diabetes patients carried moderately but significantly shorter TCRB CDR3s.

Input material: naive CD4+ T cells from blood. This rearrangement joins TRBV15 to TRBJ1-1; D perhaps matches TRBD1 (5 bases). This receptor was identified in a man aged 25 to 40 with type 1 diabetes. CDR3 nucleotides: TGTGCCACCAGCAGAGATCTTGGGGCGCCGGTCCCTGAAGCTTTCTTT. It translates to CATSRDLGAPVPEAFF.